Below, 13 T cell receptor beta chains from the same sample are listed, as sequenced in a study of long-term antiretroviral therapy in people with HIV. An immunoSEQ assay, version v3.0, was performed at survey level. TCRdb keeps only in-frame clones here, not all; method: immunoSEQ multiplex PCR. The table lists about 21,000 clones, about 91% of them singletons. The sequenced sample was unsorted PBMCs, obtained 2.1 years after starting antiretroviral therapy. Receptors were obtained from a young man with HIV.

The chain joins TRBV7-2 to TRBJ2-7; the match to TRBD2 covers 9 bases. Germline trimming cut 1 base from V and 7 bases from J; bases unmatched to any gene: 8. Per the germline V gene, CDR1 is SGHTA and CDR2 is FQGNSA. The CDR3 contains 15 residues. The CDR3 here is CASSLGISGRGEQYF. CDR3 DNA: TGTGCCAGCAGCTTAGGTATTAGCGGGAGAGGTGAGCAGTACTTC.

The V call is TRBV12-5, the J call TRBJ2-3; 14 bases are a match to TRBD2. Germline loops: CDR1 LGHNT, CDR2 FRNRAP. This CDR3 spans 17 amino acids. Unmatched junction bases numbered 6, after V lost 3 bases and J lost 4 bases. This chain's CDR3 is CASGFPPTSGGADTQYF. CDR3 nucleotide sequence: TGTGCTAGTGGTTTTCCCCCGACTAGCGGGGGGGCAGATACGCAGTATTTT.

The chain couples TRBV5-1 to TRBJ2-1, with a possible D match to TRBD2 (5 bases). The V end lost 3 bases, the J end lost 3 bases, and 10 bases lay between the germline ends. The CDR3 runs 14 residues. Germline CDR1 reads SGHRS; CDR2 reads YFSETQ. CDR3 amino acids: CASSSPGLYNEQFF. The CDR3 coding sequence is TGCGCCAGCAGCTCGCCCGGACTCTACAATGAGCAGTTCTTC. The full variable domain, completed using reference TRBV5-1 and TRBJ2-1, is KAGVTQTPRYLIKTRGQQVTLSCSPISGHRSVSWYQQTPGQGLQFLFEYFSETQRNKGNFPGRFSGRQFSNSRSEMNVSTLELGDSALYLCASSSPGLYNEQFFGPGTRLTVL.

The chain links TRBV5-1 to TRBJ1-5; D gene unclear. CDR1 is SGHRS and CDR2 is YFSETQ in the germline V gene. The CDR3 totals 14 residues. The germline V and J ends were trimmed by 0 bases and 4 bases, with 8 bases remaining between them. CDR3 coding DNA: TGCGCCAGCAGCTTGGGGGCTGGGAATCAGCCCCAGCATTTT. Translated, it gives CASSLGAGNQPQHF. Together with reference TRBV5-1 and TRBJ1-5, the CDR3 gives the full variable domain: KAGVTQTPRYLIKTRGQQVTLSCSPISGHRSVSWYQQTPGQGLQFLFEYFSETQRNKGNFPGRFSGRQFSNSRSEMNVSTLELGDSALYLCASSLGAGNQPQHFGDGTRLSIL.

The chain uses TRBV4-1 and TRBJ1-2, with D unclear. The ends were cut back, 5 bases at V and 8 bases at J, with 9 bases in the middle. In germline, CDR1 is MGHRA, CDR2 YSYEKL. The CDR3 sequence is 11 residues long. As DNA, the CDR3 is TGCGCCAGCAGCTCTCTAAGGGGCTACACCTTC. Protein sequence: CASSSLRGYTF.

The J gene is TRBJ1-1, the V gene TRBV7-9; D is perhaps TRBD1 (6 bases). Germline V gene data show CDR1 as SEHNR and CDR2 as FQNEAQ (reference sequence). Trimming removed 4 bases from V and 3 bases from J, with 15 bases in between. The length of the CDR3 is 15 residues. CDR3 DNA sequence: TGTGCCAGCAGCTCCAATGACAGGTTCTACACTGAAGCTTTCTTT. Its protein is CASSSNDRFYTEAFF.

The chain combines TRBV13 with TRBJ1-4; D remains ambiguous. Germline CDR1 PRHDT, CDR2 FYEKMQ (reference sequence). V lost 4 bases and J 7 bases, leaving 10 bases between the germline ends. CDR3 length: 13 residues. This chain's CDR3 is CASSSEGSEKLFF. For the CDR3, the DNA is TGTGCCAGCAGCTCGGAAGGTTCTGAAAAACTGTTTTTT.

J is TRBJ1-1 and V is TRBV30; the D gene is possibly TRBD1 (5 bases). The CDR3 has 13 residues. Germline CDR1 GTSNPN, CDR2 SVGIG (reference sequence). Trimming took off 4 bases at V and 5 bases at J, with 14 bases between the two ends. In nucleotides, the CDR3 is TGTGCCTGGAACGAAGGGGTTCGAACTGAAGCTTTCTTT. Translated: CAWNEGVRTEAFF.

The V call is TRBV6-6, the J call TRBJ2-6; D might be TRBD1 (6 bases). Looked up from germline, CDR1 is MNHNY and CDR2 is SVGAGI (reference sequence). Trimming took 5 bases from V and 0 from J, leaving 8 bases between them. The CDR3 consists of 15 residues. CDR3 protein: CASSPTGSGANVLTF. In DNA form, the CDR3 reads TGTGCCAGCAGTCCGACAGGCTCTGGGGCCAACGTCCTGACTTTC.

V gene TRBV2 combines with J gene TRBJ2-7; TRBD1 might be the D (6 bases). The CDR3 is 13 residues long. Trimming took off 6 bases at V and 2 bases at J, with 11 bases between the two ends. Per the germline V gene, CDR1 is SNHLY and CDR2 is FYNNEI. CDR3 bases: TGTGCCAGCAGCGGACAGACGACCTACGAGCAGTACTTC. This sequence encodes CASSGQTTYEQYF.

This chain connects TRBV4-1 to TRBJ2-1, with D unclear. The CDR3 totals 12 residues. With 4 bases removed from V and 7 bases from J, the gap between germline ends came to 8 bases. CDR1 and CDR2 (germline): MGHRA, YSYEKL. The CDR3 DNA follows: TGCGCCAGCAGCCCCACAGTAAATGAGCAGTTCTTC. Protein sequence: CASSPTVNEQFF.

The chain couples TRBV12-5 to TRBJ2-1; TRBD2 aligns across 7 bases. Unmatched junction bases numbered 13, after V lost 2 bases and J lost 9 bases. The germline V gene has CDR1 LGHNT and CDR2 FRNRAP. There are 16 residues in the CDR3. The CDR3 nucleotides read TGTGCTAGTGGTTTGCGACCGGGAGGTAGTACAGTTGAGCAGTTCTTC. Translating gives CASGLRPGGSTVEQFF.

This clone showed up just once. This chain links TRBV29-1 with TRBJ2-7, with D maybe TRBD2 (5 bases). The CDR3 is 11 amino acids. Trimming removed 6 bases at V and 2 bases at J, with 8 bases between. Germline assignment: CDR1 SQVTM and CDR2 ANQGSEA. CDR3 in DNA: TGCAGCGTCCGCGGGCCCTACGAGCAGTACTTC. It translates to CSVRGPYEQYF.